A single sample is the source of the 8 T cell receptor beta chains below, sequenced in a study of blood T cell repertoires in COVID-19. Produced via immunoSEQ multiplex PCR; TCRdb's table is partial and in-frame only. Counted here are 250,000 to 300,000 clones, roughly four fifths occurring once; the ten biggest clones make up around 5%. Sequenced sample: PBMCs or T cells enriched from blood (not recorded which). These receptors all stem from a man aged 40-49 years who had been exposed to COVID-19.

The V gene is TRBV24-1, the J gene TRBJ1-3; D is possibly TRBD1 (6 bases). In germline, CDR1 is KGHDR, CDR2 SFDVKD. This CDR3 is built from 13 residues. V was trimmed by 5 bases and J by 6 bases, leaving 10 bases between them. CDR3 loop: CATSGTEKNTIYF. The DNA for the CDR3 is TGTGCCACCAGTGGGACAGAAAAAAACACCATATATTTT.

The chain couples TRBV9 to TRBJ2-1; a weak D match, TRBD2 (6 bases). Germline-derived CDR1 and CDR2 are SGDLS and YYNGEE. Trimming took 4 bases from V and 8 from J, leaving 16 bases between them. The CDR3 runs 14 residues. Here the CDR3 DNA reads TGTGCCAGCAGCCCATTGGGGCGGGGAGATGAGCAGTTCTTC. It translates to CASSPLGRGDEQFF.

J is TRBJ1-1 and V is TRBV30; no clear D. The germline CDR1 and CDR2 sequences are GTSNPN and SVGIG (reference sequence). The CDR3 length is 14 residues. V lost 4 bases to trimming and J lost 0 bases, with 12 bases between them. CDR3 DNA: TGTGCCTGGACGTCGACGGGGATGAACACTGAAGCTTTCTTT. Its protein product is CAWTSTGMNTEAFF.

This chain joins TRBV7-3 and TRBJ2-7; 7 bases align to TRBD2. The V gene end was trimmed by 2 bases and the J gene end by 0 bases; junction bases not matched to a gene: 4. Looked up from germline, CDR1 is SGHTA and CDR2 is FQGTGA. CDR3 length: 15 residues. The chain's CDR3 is CASSLGRGDSYEQYF. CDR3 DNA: TGTGCCAGCAGCTTAGGACGGGGGGACTCCTACGAGCAGTACTTC.

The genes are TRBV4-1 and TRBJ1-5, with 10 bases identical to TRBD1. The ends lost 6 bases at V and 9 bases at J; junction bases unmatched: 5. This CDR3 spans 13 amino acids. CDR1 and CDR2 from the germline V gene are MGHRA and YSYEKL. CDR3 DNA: TGCGCCAGCAGGAAGACAGGGGGCTGGCCCCAGCATTTT. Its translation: CASRKTGGWPQHF.

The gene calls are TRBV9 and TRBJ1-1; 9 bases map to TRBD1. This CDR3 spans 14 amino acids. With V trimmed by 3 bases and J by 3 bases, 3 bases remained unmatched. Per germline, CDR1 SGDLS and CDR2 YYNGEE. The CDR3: CASSDRDRDTEAFF. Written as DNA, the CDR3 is TGTGCCAGCAGCGACCGGGACAGGGACACTGAAGCTTTCTTT.

CDR3 residues: CASSRGTGTDTQYF. CDR3 in DNA: TGTGCCAGCAGTCGTGGGACAGGGACAGATACGCAGTATTTT. This chain connects TRBV3-1 (or the pseudogene TRBV3-2) to TRBJ2-3; 9 nucleotides agree with TRBD1. The CDR3 has 14 residues. Germline CDR1 LGHDT, CDR2 YNNKEL (reference sequence). The ends lost 6 bases at V and 3 bases at J; junction bases unmatched: 4.

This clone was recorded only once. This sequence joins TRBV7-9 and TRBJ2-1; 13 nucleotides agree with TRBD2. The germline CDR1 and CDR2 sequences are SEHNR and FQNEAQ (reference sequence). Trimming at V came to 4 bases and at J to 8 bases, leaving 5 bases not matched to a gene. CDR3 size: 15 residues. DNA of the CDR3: TGTGCCAGCAGCTCCGGGACTAGCGGGATGGATGAGCAGTTCTTC. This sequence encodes CASSSGTSGMDEQFF.